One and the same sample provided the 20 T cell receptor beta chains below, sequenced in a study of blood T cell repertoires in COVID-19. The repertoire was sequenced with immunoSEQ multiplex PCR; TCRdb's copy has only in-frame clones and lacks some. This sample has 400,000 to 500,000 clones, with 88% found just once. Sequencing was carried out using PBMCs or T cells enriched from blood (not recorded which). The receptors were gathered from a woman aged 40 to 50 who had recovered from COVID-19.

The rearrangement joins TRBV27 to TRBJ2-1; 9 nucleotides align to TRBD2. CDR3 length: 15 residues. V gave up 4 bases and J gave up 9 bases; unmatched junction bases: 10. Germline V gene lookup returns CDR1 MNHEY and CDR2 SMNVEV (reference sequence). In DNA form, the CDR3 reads TGTGCCAGCAGTTCTAGGGCTAGCGGGAAGGGTGAGCAGTTCTTC. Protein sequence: CASSSRASGKGEQFF.

The CDR3 region has the DNA TGTGCCAGCAGCCCCTACTCCGGGAGGGGTGACCCCTATGGCTACACCTTC. It specifies CASSPYSGRGDPYGYTF. This chain links TRBV5-6 with TRBJ1-2, with TRBD1 as a possible D gene (5 bases). This CDR3 is built from 17 residues. In germline, CDR1 is SGHDT, CDR2 YYEEEE. V lost 4 bases and J lost 4, with 23 bases in between.

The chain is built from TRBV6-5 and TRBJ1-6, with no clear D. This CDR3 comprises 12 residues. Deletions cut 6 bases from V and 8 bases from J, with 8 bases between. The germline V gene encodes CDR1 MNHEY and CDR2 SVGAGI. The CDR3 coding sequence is TGTGCCAGCAGGGCGGTAGATTCACCCCTCCACTTT. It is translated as CASRAVDSPLHF.

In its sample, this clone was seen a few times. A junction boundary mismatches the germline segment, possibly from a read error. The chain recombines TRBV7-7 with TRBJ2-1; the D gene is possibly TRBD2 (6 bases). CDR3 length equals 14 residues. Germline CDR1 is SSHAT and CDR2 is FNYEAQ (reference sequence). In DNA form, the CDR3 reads TGTGCTAGCAGCTCGGGACTGACTGACAATGAGCAGTTCTTC. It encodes CASSSGLTDNEQFF.

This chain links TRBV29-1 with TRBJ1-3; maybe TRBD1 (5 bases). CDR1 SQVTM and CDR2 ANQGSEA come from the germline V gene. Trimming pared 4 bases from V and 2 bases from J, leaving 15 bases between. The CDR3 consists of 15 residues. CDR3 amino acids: CSVVLMSGTGNTIYF. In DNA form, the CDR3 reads TGCAGCGTTGTTTTGATGTCAGGGACTGGAAACACCATATATTTT.

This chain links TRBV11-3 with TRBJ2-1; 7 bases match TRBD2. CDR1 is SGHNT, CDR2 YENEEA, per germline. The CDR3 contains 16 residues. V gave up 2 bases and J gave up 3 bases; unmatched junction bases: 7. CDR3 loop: CASSLPPGLHYNEQFF. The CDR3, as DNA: TGTGCCAGCAGCTTACCCCCGGGACTACACTACAATGAGCAGTTCTTC.

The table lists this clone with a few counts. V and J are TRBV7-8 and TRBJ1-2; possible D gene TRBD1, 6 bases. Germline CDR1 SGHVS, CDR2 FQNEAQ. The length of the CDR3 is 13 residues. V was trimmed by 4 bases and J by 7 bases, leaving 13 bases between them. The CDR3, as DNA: TGTGCCAGCAGCTCCGGGGGGGCGGGTGGCTACACCTTC. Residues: CASSSGGAGGYTF.

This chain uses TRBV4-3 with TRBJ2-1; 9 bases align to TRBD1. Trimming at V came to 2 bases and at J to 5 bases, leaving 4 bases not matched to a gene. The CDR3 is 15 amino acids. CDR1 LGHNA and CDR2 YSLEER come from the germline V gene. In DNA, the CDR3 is TGCGCCAGCAGCCAATTTGGGACAGGGAACAATGAGCAGTTCTTC. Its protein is CASSQFGTGNNEQFF.

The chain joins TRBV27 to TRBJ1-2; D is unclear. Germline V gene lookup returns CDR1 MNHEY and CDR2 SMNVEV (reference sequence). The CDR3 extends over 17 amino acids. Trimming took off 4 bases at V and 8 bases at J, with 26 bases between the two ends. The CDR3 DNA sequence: TGTGCCAGCAGTTCCCCTTCTAGAGCGGGCTCTAAGAGGGGCTACACCTTC. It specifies CASSSPSRAGSKRGYTF.

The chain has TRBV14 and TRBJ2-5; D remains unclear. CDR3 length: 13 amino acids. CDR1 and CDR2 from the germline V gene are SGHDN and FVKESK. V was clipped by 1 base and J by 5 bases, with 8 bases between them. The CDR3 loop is CASSQGVLETQYF. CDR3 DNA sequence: TGTGCCAGCAGCCAAGGTGTTCTGGAGACCCAGTACTTC.

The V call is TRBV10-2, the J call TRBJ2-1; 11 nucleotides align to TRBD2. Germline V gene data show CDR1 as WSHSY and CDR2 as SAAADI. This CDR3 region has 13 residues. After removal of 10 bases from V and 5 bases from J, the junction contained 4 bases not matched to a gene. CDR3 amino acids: CATQLAGDNEQFF. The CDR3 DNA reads TGCGCCACCCAACTAGCGGGGGACAATGAGCAGTTCTTC.

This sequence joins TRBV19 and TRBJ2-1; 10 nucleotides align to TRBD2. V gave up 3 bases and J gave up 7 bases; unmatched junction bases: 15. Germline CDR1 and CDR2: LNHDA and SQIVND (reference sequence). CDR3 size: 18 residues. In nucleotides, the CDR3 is TGTGCCAGTAGTATCGGCCTAGCGGGAGCACCACGAGTGAATGAGCAGTTCTTC. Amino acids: CASSIGLAGAPRVNEQFF. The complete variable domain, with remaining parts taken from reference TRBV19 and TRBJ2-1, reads DGGITQSPKYLFRKEGQNVTLSCEQNLNHDAMYWYRQDPGQGLRLIYYSQIVNDFQKGDIAEGYSVSREKKESFPLTVTSAQKNPTAFYLCASSIGLAGAPRVNEQFFGPGTRLTVL.

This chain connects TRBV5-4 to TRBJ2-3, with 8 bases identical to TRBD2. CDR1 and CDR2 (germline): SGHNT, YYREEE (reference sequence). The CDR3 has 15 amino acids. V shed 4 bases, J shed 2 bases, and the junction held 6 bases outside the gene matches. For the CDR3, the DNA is TGTGCCAGCAGCCGGCGGGAGGTTTTCACAGATACGCAGTATTTT. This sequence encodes CASSRREVFTDTQYF.

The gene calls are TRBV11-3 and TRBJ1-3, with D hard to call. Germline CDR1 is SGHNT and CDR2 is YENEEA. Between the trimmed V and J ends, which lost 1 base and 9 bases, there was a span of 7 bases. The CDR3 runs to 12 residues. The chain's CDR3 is CASSLVRGTIYF. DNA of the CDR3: TGTGCCAGCAGCTTAGTTCGGGGCACCATATATTTT.

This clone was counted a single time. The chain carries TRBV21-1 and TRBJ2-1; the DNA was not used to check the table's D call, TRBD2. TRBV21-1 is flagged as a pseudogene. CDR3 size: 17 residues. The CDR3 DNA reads TGTGCCAGCAGCAAAGCGTCTAGCAAGAGCTCCTACAATGAGCAGTTCTTC. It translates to CASSKASSKSSYNEQFF.

CDR3 bases: TGTGCCAGCAGCGCCCGACAGGGCAGTGGCTTTAATGAAAAACTGTTTTTT. Translating gives CASSARQGSGFNEKLFF. The chain employs TRBV7-9 and TRBJ1-4; 7 bases are shared with TRBD1. V shed 5 bases, J shed 4 bases, and the junction held 13 bases outside the gene matches. Germline V gene lookup returns CDR1 SEHNR and CDR2 FQNEAQ (reference sequence). This CDR3 is built from 17 residues. The full variable domain, in which reference TRBV7-9 and TRBJ1-4 provide the parts outside the CDR3, is DTGVSQNPRHKITKRGQNVTFRCDPISEHNRLYWYRQTLGQGPEFLTYFQNEAQLEKSRLLSDRFSAERPKGSFSTLEIQRTEQGDSAMYLCASSARQGSGFNEKLFFGSGTQLSVL.

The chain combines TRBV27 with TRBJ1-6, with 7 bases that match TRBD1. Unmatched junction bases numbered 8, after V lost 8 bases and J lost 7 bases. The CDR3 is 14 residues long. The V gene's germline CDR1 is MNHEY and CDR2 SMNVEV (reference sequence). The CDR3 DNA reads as TGTGCCAGCTGCCGAACAGGGGTGAATTCACCCCTCCACTTT. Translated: CASCRTGVNSPLHF.

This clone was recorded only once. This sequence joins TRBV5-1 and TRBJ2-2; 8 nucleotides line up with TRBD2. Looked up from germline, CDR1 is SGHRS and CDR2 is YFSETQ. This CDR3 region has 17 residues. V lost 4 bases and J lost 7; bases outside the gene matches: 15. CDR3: CASSPAMSGSLVGELFF. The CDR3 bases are TGCGCCAGCAGCCCAGCTATGAGCGGGAGCCTGGTCGGGGAGCTGTTTTTT.

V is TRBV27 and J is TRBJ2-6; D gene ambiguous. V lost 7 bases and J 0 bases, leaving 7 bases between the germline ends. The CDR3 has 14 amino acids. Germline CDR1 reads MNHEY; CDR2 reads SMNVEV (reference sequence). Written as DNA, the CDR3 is TGTGCCAGCACCGACTTCTCTGGGGCCAACGTCCTGACTTTC. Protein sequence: CASTDFSGANVLTF.

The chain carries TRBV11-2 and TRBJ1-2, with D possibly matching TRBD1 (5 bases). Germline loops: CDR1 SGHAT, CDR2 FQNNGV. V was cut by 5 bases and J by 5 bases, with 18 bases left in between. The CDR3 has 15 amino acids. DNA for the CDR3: TGTGCCAGCAGCGGATTTCCAGGGATTTGGTATGGCTACACCTTC. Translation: CASSGFPGIWYGYTF.